This T cell receptor beta chain appears in the sequencing data of a study of T cells in women clearing cervical HPV infection. Study as a whole: Women with histologically confirmed HPV16-related CIN3 or worse, 2 with invasive cancer, served as cases. Only a few women had HLA typing results available.

Overall study findings and caveats: Repertoire richness, not evenness, was significantly elevated in CIN3+ cases versus controls. Cases and controls were distinguished at AUC roughly 0.86 by richness and V genes.

The protocol was immunoSEQ multiplex PCR, while the TCRdb copy is restricted to in-frame clones and leaves out a portion. This sample's table reports roughly 21,000 clones. This CDR3 is built from 15 residues. V shed 0 bases and J shed 3 bases, with 11 bases lying between them. Germline loops: CDR1 LNHNV, CDR2 YYDKDF (reference sequence). In the case of this clone: Its antigen remains unidentified. The read gets to within 3 residues of the CDR3 end, and the germline J gene fills in the rest.

The gene calls are TRBV15 and TRBJ1-1; D gene ambiguous. The receptor was isolated from a woman aged 18 to 75 with a cervical HPV16 infection that either progressed to CIN3+ or cleared (not recorded which). Sequencing used blood buffy coat. CDR3 sequence: CATSRDLSGYTEAFF. The DNA read from the CDR3 is TGTGCCACCAGCAGAGATCTCTCGGGGTACACTGAA.